This is a list of T cell receptor beta chains from one sample in a study of T cell changes during pregnancy in multiple sclerosis. TCRdb's table, derived via immunoSEQ multiplex PCR, lists solely in-frame clones and lacks some. The sample has approximately 40,000 clones, about 93% seen once. The sample in question was CD4+ T cells from peripheral blood mononuclear cells, obtained in the third trimester of pregnancy. Every receptor here comes from a female donor in good health, enrolled as a control in a pregnancy study. Both conserved end residues are part of each CDR3. The order of the fields is V gene, D gene, J gene, clone size, CDR3 length, CDR3 protein, CDR3 DNA. D genes are given only for firm matches. Not every row has a clone size; where given, it reads once, few, many or a size class.

>TRBV6-1|-|TRBJ1-6|-|13
CASSDLRDSPLHF
TGTGCCAGCAGCGACCTCCGGGATTCACCCCTCCACTTT
>TRBV9|-|TRBJ1-6|-|15
CASSVAAQPNSPLHF
TGTGCCAGCAGCGTAGCTGCACAACCAAATTCACCCCTCCACTTT
>TRBV19|TRBD1|TRBJ2-7|-|13
CASSRDRGDEQYF
TGTGCCAGTAGTCGGGACAGGGGCGACGAGCAGTACTTC
>TRBV11-3|-|TRBJ2-1|-|16
CASSCIVDNSYNEQFF
TGTGCCAGCAGCTGTATAGTGGACAACTCCTACAATGAGCAGTTCTTC
>TRBV7-8|-|TRBJ2-1|-|13
CASSWSIYNEQFF
TGTGCCAGCAGCTGGAGTATATACAATGAGCAGTTCTTC
>TRBV7-2|TRBD1|TRBJ1-1|-|13
CASSLTGDTEAFF
TGTGCCAGCAGCCTGACAGGGGACACTGAAGCTTTCTTT
>TRBV10-3|TRBD1|TRBJ2-7|-|16
CAISEYSGGASYEQYF
TGTGCCATCAGTGAGTATTCAGGGGGCGCCTCCTACGAGCAGTACTTC
>TRBV5-4|-|TRBJ1-1|once|15
CASSLGGGRGTEAFF
TGTGCCAGCAGCTTGGGCGGGGGTAGAGGCACTGAAGCTTTCTTT
>TRBV5-4|TRBD1|TRBJ1-2|-|14
CASSDLQGAGGYTF
TGTGCCAGCAGCGATTTACAGGGGGCGGGTGGCTACACCTTC
>TRBV10-3|-|TRBJ2-1|-|13
CAINRDTDNEQFF
TGTGCCATCAATCGGGACACCGACAATGAGCAGTTCTTC
>TRBV19|-|TRBJ2-3|-|14
CASSIGSLPDTQYF
TGTGCCAGTAGTATAGGGAGTTTACCCGATACGCAGTATTTT
>TRBV19|-|TRBJ1-5|-|12
CASSIRGQPQHF
TGTGCCAGTAGTATTAGAGGTCAGCCCCAGCATTTT
>TRBV4-1|TRBD1|TRBJ2-1|-|18
CASSQDPNGQGSYNEQFF
TGCGCCAGCAGCCAAGATCCCAACGGACAGGGCTCCTACAATGAGCAGTTCTTC
>TRBV6-1|TRBD1|TRBJ2-1|once|15
CAIKRGTGDLYEQFF
TGTGCCATAAAACGCGGGACAGGGGATCTCTATGAGCAGTTCTTC
>TRBV9|TRBD2|TRBJ2-5|few|17
CASSPFRGLAKLETQYF
TGTGCCAGCAGCCCCTTTAGGGGACTAGCGAAGTTGGAGACCCAGTACTTC
>TRBV6-5|-|TRBJ2-3|-|15
CASSYSLVSTDTQYF
TGTGCCAGCAGTTACTCGCTAGTGAGCACAGATACGCAGTATTTT
>TRBV6-1|TRBD1|TRBJ2-5|-|15
CASSEGQGVRKTQYF
TGTGCCAGCAGTGAGGGACAGGGTGTGAGAAAGACCCAGTACTTC
>TRBV18|TRBD2|TRBJ2-2|-|18
CASSPRELAGSNTGELFF
TGTGCCAGCTCACCACGTGAACTAGCGGGATCGAACACCGGGGAGCTGTTTTTT
>TRBV30|-|TRBJ1-5|once|11
CAAGQNQPQHF
TGTGCTGCTGGACAAAATCAGCCCCAGCATTTT
>TRBV5-1|-|TRBJ1-5|-|15
CASSLGGGRDQPQHF
TGCGCCAGCAGCTTGGGGGGCGGACGAGATCAGCCCCAGCATTTT
>TRBV10-3|-|TRBJ1-2|once|11
CATSPSYGYTF
TGTGCCACTTCTCCGAGCTATGGCTACACCTTC
>TRBV7-9|-|TRBJ2-2|-|14
CASELASNTGELFF
TGTGCCAGCGAATTAGCGTCGAACACCGGGGAGCTGTTTTTT
>TRBV5-6|-|TRBJ2-1|-|15
CASSRAGYPYNEQFF
TGTGCCAGCAGCCGTGCCGGGTATCCCTACAATGAGCAGTTCTTC
>TRBV28|-|TRBJ2-1|-|13
CASSLLAPPEQFF
TGTGCCAGCAGTTTACTAGCCCCCCCTGAGCAGTTCTTC
>TRBV5-6|TRBD2|TRBJ2-7|few|17
CASSLAGSRGGSYEQYF
TGTGCCAGCAGCTTGGCCGGTTCGCGGGGGGGCTCCTACGAGCAGTACTTC
>TRBV30|TRBD1|TRBJ1-5|-|16
CAWSQGGLGSNQPQHF
TGTGCCTGGAGTCAAGGGGGCTTAGGTAGCAATCAGCCCCAGCATTTT
>TRBV6-5|-|TRBJ1-1|-|16
CASSYIGVGQNTEAFF
TGTGCCAGCAGTTACATCGGGGTGGGCCAGAACACTGAAGCTTTCTTT
>TRBV28|TRBD1|TRBJ1-4|once|16
CASRLQQGATNEKLFF
TGTGCCAGCAGATTACAACAGGGGGCGACTAATGAAAAACTGTTTTTT
>TRBV7-2|-|TRBJ2-1|-|16
CASSLEAGGSYNEQFF
TGTGCCAGCAGCTTAGAGGCGGGTGGCTCCTACAATGAGCAGTTCTTC
>TRBV27|TRBD1|TRBJ1-1|-|15
CASSLGQSMNTEAFF
TGTGCCAGCAGTTTGGGACAGTCCATGAACACTGAAGCTTTCTTT
>TRBV14|-|TRBJ1-3|-|15
CASSSWGLTGNTIYF
TGTGCCAGCAGCTCCTGGGGGCTGACTGGAAACACCATATATTTT
>TRBV7-2|-|TRBJ2-2|-|15
CASSRTGSNTGELFF
TGTGCCAGCAGCCGGACTGGTTCGAACACCGGGGAGCTGTTTTTT
>TRBV10-3|TRBD1|TRBJ2-5|-|15
CAISDLAGGGQTQYF
TGTGCCATCAGTGACCTCGCAGGGGGCGGGCAGACCCAGTACTTC
>TRBV30|-|TRBJ1-1|few|13
CAWSRTMNTEAFF
TGTGCCTGGAGTCGTACAATGAACACTGAAGCTTTCTTT
>TRBV5-1|TRBD1|TRBJ2-5|-|15
CASSLVGQHQETQYF
TGCGCCAGCAGCTTGGTGGGACAGCACCAAGAGACCCAGTACTTC
>TRBV15|-|TRBJ1-2|-|15
CALPEETLDNYGYTF
TGTGCCCTACCTGAGGAGACTCTTGACAACTATGGCTACACCTTC
>TRBV5-1|TRBD1|TRBJ1-1|-|13
CASSRGQEREAFF
TGCGCCAGCAGCCGCGGACAGGAGAGGGAAGCTTTCTTT